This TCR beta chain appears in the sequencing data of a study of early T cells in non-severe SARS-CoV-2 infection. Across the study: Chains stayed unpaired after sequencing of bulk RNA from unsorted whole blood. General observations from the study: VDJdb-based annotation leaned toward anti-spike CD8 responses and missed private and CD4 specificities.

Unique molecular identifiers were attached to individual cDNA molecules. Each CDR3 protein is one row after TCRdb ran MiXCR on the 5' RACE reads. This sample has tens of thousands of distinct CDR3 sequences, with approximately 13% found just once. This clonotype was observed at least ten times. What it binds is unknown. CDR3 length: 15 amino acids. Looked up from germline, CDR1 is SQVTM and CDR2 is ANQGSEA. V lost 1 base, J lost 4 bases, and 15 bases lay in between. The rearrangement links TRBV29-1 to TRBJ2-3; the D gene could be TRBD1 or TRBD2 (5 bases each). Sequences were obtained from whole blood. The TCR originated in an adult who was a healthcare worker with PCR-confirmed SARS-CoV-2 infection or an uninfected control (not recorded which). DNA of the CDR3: TGCAGCGTTGAAGGGGGGAATGTGGGTGCAGATACGCAGTATTTT. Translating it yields CSVEGGNVGADTQYF.